This note documents a single T cell receptor beta chain sequence. Its antigen is not yet known. Base qualities were left out, and no much larger clone turns up one base away. Sequences SGHAT (CDR1) and FQNNGV (CDR2) are obtained from the germline V gene. V trim: 0 bases; J trim: 4 bases; unmatched bases: 6. The CDR3 runs 15 amino acids, cysteine and phenylalanine included. Left in the record is the CDR3 DNA by itself, 45 bases read in frame from the first base. In total, more than 500 healthy bone marrow donors made up the cohort. At the time of sampling, all cohort members were nominally healthy, though unrecorded immune exposures were likely present. The donor was CMV seronegative and belonged to the group of around 350 seronegative cohort members. Every donor gave a peripheral blood sample, and the peripheral blood mononuclear cells from that sample were used for TCR beta sequencing. The Qiagen DNeasy Blood Extraction Kit was used to extract genomic DNA from the blood cell samples.

To prepare the library, the immunoSEQ multiplex PCR assay was applied. For the multiplex PCR, a mixture combining 60 forward primers for TCR Vbeta segments and 13 reverse primers for TCR Jbeta segments was used. A multiplex PCR assay on genomic DNA amplified the CDR3 region of rearranged TCR beta genes. The Illumina HiSeq System was used to sequence the amplified TCR beta libraries as 87-base-pair reads. On the authors' methods: A later analysis tallied some 79 million unique TCR beta chains across the 610 or so repertoires, and approximately 12 million of those chains were shared by two or more donors. A nearest-neighbor algorithm error-corrected the raw reads and collapsed the reads into unique sequences, merging closely related sequences to remove PCR and sequencing errors. CDR3 sequences were aligned to IMGT reference sequences to assign V, D and J gene segments. Each retained sequence needed at least a six-nucleotide match to both a V gene segment and a J gene segment. A rearrangement counted as productive if the CDR3 had no stop codons and remained in frame with V and J, and every other rearrangement counted as non-productive. Following IMGT convention, CDR3 was defined as the stretch from the second conserved V-encoded cysteine up to the conserved J-encoded phenylalanine. The earlier analysis of some 550 of the donors excluded any sequence lacking an unambiguous match to a single V gene segment. In an earlier analysis of 500 to 750 of the donors, V segments were called functional above 56.7% productive rearrangements and were called segregating when the between-donor standard deviation exceeded 5%. A statistical classification framework was built to diagnose cytomegalovirus status from the catalog of TCR beta chain sequences. A later analysis assigned V and J genes by comparing TCR nucleotide sequences with IMGT/GENE-DB human TR gene sequences. The TCRdist pipeline was used in a later analysis to assign CDR3 sequences and most-parsimonious VDJ recombination scenarios. In a later analysis, each TCR beta chain was defined by its CDR3 amino acid sequence together with its V-gene family, and reads without a unique V-gene family were excluded. To address suspected cross-contamination and a sequencing artifact, a later analysis removed approximately 600 highly shared, low-generation-probability nucleotide sequences. In a later analysis, a clonal expansion index for each public chain was calculated from normalized within-repertoire ranks of inferred template counts. A later analysis computed generation probabilities with a VDJ recombination model fitted to out-of-frame rearrangements, and checked the results against IGoR. In a later analysis, hypergeometric tests were used to score TCR-TCR, TCR-HLA and TCR-CMV co-occurrence, with a repertoire-size bias correction applied to TCR pairs. To estimate false discovery rates, a later analysis permuted the HLA or CMV assignments 20 times. In a later analysis, co-occurring TCRs were grouped using DBSCAN, with TCRdist sequence similarity added in when clustering inside HLA-allele-positive subsets. Co-occurrence clustering excluded repertoires with fewer than 30,000 or more than 120,000 public chains, plus five with anomalous nucleotide sharing. What TCRdb holds here is the immuneACCESS table cut down to in-frame rearrangements. Part of the clones is not present; checked against another copy, under half of the missing clones reflect an unresolved V gene, and the others are unexplained. V, J and clone size are taken as reported in that table, and D and trimming were inferred from the DNA itself. The sample table lists fewer than 200,000 clones, over 75% of them with a count of one. About 0.5% of the sample lies in the top ten.

This sample is part of a study of cytomegalovirus exposure and HLA in healthy donors (dated by TCRdb to the late 2010s). In terms of the full investigation: In an earlier analysis of under 750 of the donors, around 300 Gb of sequence data and 117 million unique TCR beta sequences from about 190 million T cells were reported. An early release that covered 640 HLA-typed donors contained about 290 gigabases of sequencing data and approximately 85 million unique TCR sequences. Of the roughly 400 genotyped donors, 70% to 90% were placed in the genetic ancestry cluster associated with self-reported Caucasian donors. The aim of the study was to test whether cataloging public T cell receptors could identify signatures of past pathogen exposure. The T cell repertoires of 700 or so subjects were profiled by immunosequencing and related to cytomegalovirus serostatus. Besides the first cohort of approximately 670 subjects, a separate validation cohort made up of around 120 different subjects was used. High-throughput TCR immunosequencing, statistical association of individual TCRs with disease status, and machine learning were combined to predict cytomegalovirus infection status. A later analysis re-analyzed previously published TCR beta repertoires from 660 or so donors and added high-resolution HLA genotyping to study TCR occurrence patterns. Rather than drawing on any new phenotypic data, the later analysis identified candidate immune exposures from TCR beta sequences and the way those sequences occurred across donors. In an earlier analysis of about 590 of the donors, high-throughput TCR beta sequencing was used to judge whether each TCR beta V gene segment behaved as functional or pseudogenic. Alongside the repertoire data, information on donor age, sex, ethnicity and CMV serostatus was compiled. In a later genetic analysis, genome-wide SNP genotypes for about three fifths of the 666 donors were used, and that subset was treated as a discovery cohort. All discovery cohort repertoires had been generated on a single sequencing platform. Both class I and class II loci were covered by HLA typing, at four-digit resolution. Typing coverage differed by locus: A, B, C, DRB1 and DQB1 were typed in about 629-640 donors, DQA1 in approximately 520, DPA1 in over 600, and DPB1 in approximately 450. Because of strong linkage in the cohort, five DR-DQ haplotypes were treated as single units for association and clustering. On average, 235,054 unique TCR beta nucleotide sequences were sequenced per donor among a few hundred genotyped donors of the cohort, with roughly 18% of those sequences being non-productive. General conclusions and limits of the study: Some IMGT-functional V segments, including TRBV6-2 and TRBV6-3, could not be distinguished by the 87-base-pair reads and were therefore excluded. In a later genetic analysis, a missense DCLRE1C variant was associated with V-gene and J-gene trimming of TCR beta chains, and the association was replicated in an independent cohort. Most CMV-associated TCR beta chains appeared to be HLA-restricted in a later analysis, and the HLA associations seemed to be driven largely by CMV exposure. Compared with equally common non-associated chains, HLA-associated TCR beta chains in a later analysis were more clonally expanded and had lower generation probabilities. A later genetic analysis reported fewer N-insertions in productive TCRs among donors in an Asian-associated ancestry cluster than the roughly 650-donor mean. The cohort was sequenced for TCR beta chains only, and without alpha or paired-chain data the features that could be detected were limited. In a later analysis, TCR association rates were found to vary across HLA loci, with the most associated TCRs seen for DRB1 alleles and the fewest for HLA-C alleles. Cytomegalovirus status was reported to be diagnosed by the classifier with high specificity and sensitivity in both the original and validation cohorts. In an earlier analysis of approximately 590 of the donors, most TCR beta V segments were observed in productive rearrangements about 90% or about 30% of the time, broadly matching IMGT annotations. When HLA alleles, especially DR and DQ, strongly co-occurred, TCR associations were difficult to assign to individual alleles. A later analysis associated roughly 17,000 TCR beta sequences with specific HLA alleles at a false discovery rate of 0.05. A further reported finding was that TCR beta sequences accurately predicted the HLA-A and HLA-B alleles for most subjects in the first cohort. Linkage disequilibrium might explain the correlated functional status among segregating V segments, but an unknown experimental factor could not be ruled out. For the cohort, immune exposure information was limited to CMV serostatus. In the study, 150 to 200 TCR beta chains were listed as associated with cytomegalovirus. The presence/absence analyses assumed that sequencing depth was roughly uniform across donors, and that assumption may not be true. Because HLA typing was unavailable for some donors at each locus, only the typed subset was used in association tests. In vitro tests confirmed that a few of the cytomegalovirus-associated TCR beta chains recognize cytomegalovirus antigens. Most TCR sequences were observed very rarely across donors, whereas some public TCRs were present in many individuals. Approximately 16 rarely observed V segments, including chromosome 9 orphons, were excluded from the earlier analysis of some 590 of the donors because counts were too low. A cluster of highly shared sequence variants was judged likely to be a technical artifact of the sequencing pipeline. According to a later analysis, parvovirus B19, influenza, CMV and Epstein-Barr virus appeared linked to several top co-occurrence clusters. According to the authors, the approach could potentially be generalized to other disease states and immunological phenotypes.

What was sequenced was PBMCs. The chain was built from TRBV11-2 and TRBJ2-7; TRBD2 matches 7 bases in the middle. The TCR originated in a woman aged 50 to 60 in good health and CMV-seronegative. This receptor has the CDR3 CASSLELLAFYEQYF. The nucleotide sequence is given as TGTGCCAGCAGCTTAGAACTACTAGCGTTTTACGAGCAGTACTTC.